The entry below gives a single T cell receptor (beta chain) sequence along with its context. The data stem from a study of blood T cell repertoires in COVID-19. In the study overall: Material from acute and convalescent COVID-19 was sourced from the United States, Italy and Spain. T cells, B-cell-depleted T cells, or PBMCs supplied cDNA or gDNA.

The CDR3 is made up of 14 amino acids. CDR1 KGHSY and CDR2 FQNENV come from the germline V gene. V was shortened by 0 bases and J by 2 bases, with 8 bases between the two germline ends. Original data processing: Reference gene primer amplification in the assay estimated nucleated cell counts. Clones were sequenced by immunoSEQ multiplex PCR, and TCRdb holds only the in-frame ones, with some missing. V, J and clone size derive from that table, while D and trimming were established from the DNA sequence. In the table there are around 250,000 clones, roughly 86% of which are singletons. This rearrangement joins TRBV16 to TRBJ2-7; D is possibly TRBD2 (6 bases). Input material: peripheral blood. The TCR sequence derives from a woman aged 70-85 years with active or convalescent COVID-19. Here the CDR3 reads CASSQSGGAYEQYF. Here the CDR3 DNA reads TGTGCCAGCAGCCAATCGGGGGGAGCCTACGAGCAGTACTTC.